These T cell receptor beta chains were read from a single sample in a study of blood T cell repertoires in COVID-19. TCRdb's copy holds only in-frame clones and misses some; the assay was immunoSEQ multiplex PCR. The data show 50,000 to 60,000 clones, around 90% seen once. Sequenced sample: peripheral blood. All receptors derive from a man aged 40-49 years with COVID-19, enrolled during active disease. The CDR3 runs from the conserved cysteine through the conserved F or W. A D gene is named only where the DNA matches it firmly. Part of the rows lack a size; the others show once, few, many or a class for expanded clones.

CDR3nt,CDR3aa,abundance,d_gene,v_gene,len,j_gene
TGTGCCAGCTCCCCACAGGAAGGAAACACCATATATTTT,CASSPQEGNTIYF,-,-,TRBV2,13,TRBJ1-3
TGTGCCAGCAGTCCCTCGGACAGGATAAATTCACCCCTCCACTTT,CASSPSDRINSPLHF,-,TRBD1,TRBV28,15,TRBJ1-6
TGTGCCACCAAAGCCCTAGGCTCCTACAATGAGCAGTTCTTC,CATKALGSYNEQFF,-,-,TRBV2,14,TRBJ2-1
TGTGCCAGCAGTGAAAAGGGGCCAGACAGGGTCTATCAGCCCCAGCATTTT,CASSEKGPDRVYQPQHF,once,TRBD1,TRBV6-1,17,TRBJ1-5
TGTGCCTGGAGGGGGACAGGGTCTAACTATGGCTACACCTTC,CAWRGTGSNYGYTF,-,TRBD1,TRBV30,14,TRBJ1-2
TGTGCCAGCATTTCGACAGGGCTCTCCTACAATGAGCAGTTCTTC,CASISTGLSYNEQFF,once,TRBD1,TRBV2,15,TRBJ2-1
TGTGCCAGCAGCCCGGAAACAGCCGCCAAAAACATTCAGTACTTC,CASSPETAAKNIQYF,-,-,TRBV11-2,15,TRBJ2-4
TGCGCCAGCAGCTCGGGACAGGGGGATTCACCCCTCCACTTT,CASSSGQGDSPLHF,-,TRBD1,TRBV5-1,14,TRBJ1-6
TGTGCCAGCAGTTACAGGGGGCAAGGCACTGAAGCTTTCTTT,CASSYRGQGTEAFF,-,TRBD1,TRBV6-5,14,TRBJ1-1
TGTGCCAGCAGTGAAATCCCTAGCGGGGGGGCCCAGCAGTACTTC,CASSEIPSGGAQQYF,-,TRBD2,TRBV2,15,TRBJ2-7
TGTGCCAGCAGTGAGGAGTCTTCCTGGAGGGCTTTCTTT,CASSEESSWRAFF,-,-,TRBV2,13,TRBJ1-1
TGTGCCAGCAGCACCCCCGGGACAGCTTCCTACGAGCAGTACTTC,CASSTPGTASYEQYF,few,TRBD1,TRBV6-2/TRBV6-3,15,TRBJ2-7
TGTGCCAGCAGCGTAGACCCCCTAGCGGGAACGTTAAGTGAGCAGTTCTTC,CASSVDPLAGTLSEQFF,few,TRBD2,TRBV9,17,TRBJ2-1
TGTGCCACCAGTGATCCGGGATTCACTGAAGCTTTCTTT,CATSDPGFTEAFF,-,-,TRBV24-1,13,TRBJ1-1
TGCAGCGCCGGACAGGGAGGGTCCTACGAGCAGTACTTC,CSAGQGGSYEQYF,-,-,TRBV29-1,13,TRBJ2-7
TGTGCCAGCAGCCAGTCCGGGCGGGGAAAAGAGACCCAGTACTTC,CASSQSGRGKETQYF,-,-,TRBV4-2,15,TRBJ2-5
TGTGCCAGCAAAAGCGGGGGGATTCCCTACAATGAGCAGTTCTTC,CASKSGGIPYNEQFF,-,TRBD2,TRBV7-2,15,TRBJ2-1
TGTGCCAGCAGCTTTCGGGACTTCACAGATACGCAGTATTTT,CASSFRDFTDTQYF,-,-,TRBV7-3,14,TRBJ2-3
TGTGCCAGCAGTTTATTTAGGGGCGGGAACACTGAAGCTTTCTTT,CASSLFRGGNTEAFF,-,-,TRBV28,15,TRBJ1-1
TGTGCCAGCAGCTTAGCGGGGGGGCCCACTGAAGCTTTCTTT,CASSLAGGPTEAFF,-,-,TRBV7-9,14,TRBJ1-1
TGTGCCAGTAGTATAGGAAGTAGCGGGAATTCTGAGCAGTTCTTC,CASSIGSSGNSEQFF,-,TRBD2,TRBV19,15,TRBJ2-1
TGTGCCAGTAGTGCCCAACAGGGATGGGACAATGAGCAGTTCTTC,CASSAQQGWDNEQFF,-,-,TRBV19,15,TRBJ2-1
TGTGCCAGCAGCCCGGCGGGTAACTATGGCTACACCTTC,CASSPAGNYGYTF,-,-,TRBV3-1/TRBV3-2,13,TRBJ1-2
TGTGCCTGGGTGAGAGGGACCTACGAGCAGTACTTC,CAWVRGTYEQYF,-,-,TRBV30,12,TRBJ2-7
TGTGCCAGTAGCCCAGGGACAGGGGGATCTACGGGGCAGTACTTC,CASSPGTGGSTGQYF,-,TRBD1,TRBV19,15,TRBJ2-7
TGCAGCGTGGGACAGGGGACCCCTACAGACACAGATACGCAGTATTTT,CSVGQGTPTDTDTQYF,-,TRBD1,TRBV29-1,16,TRBJ2-3
TGTGCCAGCAGTGTGACGGGACTACCATTTCTGGTCACAGATACGCAGTATTTT,CASSVTGLPFLVTDTQYF,-,TRBD2,TRBV2,18,TRBJ2-3
TGTGCCAGCAGCCAGAGGGTAGGGACAGGATTCACAGATACGCAGTATTTT,CASSQRVGTGFTDTQYF,-,TRBD1,TRBV11-2,17,TRBJ2-3
TGTGCCAGCAGCTTAGCGGTTTCAGGGTCTAATGAGCAGTTCTTC,CASSLAVSGSNEQFF,few,-,TRBV7-6,15,TRBJ2-1
TGTGCCAGTAGTTTCGCCGGTATCAAAAACAATGAGCAGTTCTTC,CASSFAGIKNNEQFF,-,-,TRBV19,15,TRBJ2-1
TGTGCCACCAGCAGAGGGACTGACTCTGGAAACACCATATATTTT,CATSRGTDSGNTIYF,-,-,TRBV15,15,TRBJ1-3
TGTGCCAGCAGCATCCGGGACAGGGAGTCCCACCAAAACACCGGGGAGCTGTTTTTT,CASSIRDRESHQNTGELFF,once,TRBD1,TRBV9,19,TRBJ2-2
TGTGCCAGCAGTGACAGGGGGCGAGGGGAGACCCAGTACTTC,CASSDRGRGETQYF,once,TRBD1,TRBV7-3,14,TRBJ2-5
TGTGCCAGCAGACGTCCCGGGACAGGGGCCTATGGCTACACCTTC,CASRRPGTGAYGYTF,-,TRBD1,TRBV6-5,15,TRBJ1-2
TGTGCCAGCAGCTTACCTCGGGGTAATGAAAAACTGTTTTTT,CASSLPRGNEKLFF,-,-,TRBV7-9,14,TRBJ1-4
TGTGCCTGGAGTGTGTCCAGTCTGAATGAAAAACTGTTTTTT,CAWSVSSLNEKLFF,once,-,TRBV30,14,TRBJ1-4
TGTGCCAGTAGTATAACCCCAGACAGGGGGATCTTGTACTTC,CASSITPDRGILYF,-,TRBD1,TRBV19,14,TRBJ2-7
TGTGCCAGCAGCTTACAACGGACAGGGAGGACTGAAGCTTTCTTT,CASSLQRTGRTEAFF,-,TRBD1,TRBV7-8,15,TRBJ1-1
TGTGCCAGCAGTTTGGATCAGGGCGATGGCTACACCTTC,CASSLDQGDGYTF,-,-,TRBV12-3/TRBV12-4,13,TRBJ1-2
TGTGCCAGCAGTTGGGGAGGGACCTATGGCTACACCTTC,CASSWGGTYGYTF,-,-,TRBV28,13,TRBJ1-2
TGTGCCAGTAGTACCTACAGGGGTGGGGGCGGCTACGAGCAGTACTTC,CASSTYRGGGGYEQYF,-,TRBD1,TRBV19,16,TRBJ2-7
TGTGCCAGCCGACAGGGGGACAACGAGCAGTACTTC,CASRQGDNEQYF,-,TRBD1,TRBV28,12,TRBJ2-7
TGTGCCAGCAGTGGAATGCGGGGCGAGAGCACAGATACGCAGTATTTT,CASSGMRGESTDTQYF,-,-,TRBV6-1,16,TRBJ2-3
TGTGCCAGCAGCCCGGTCCCGACTAGCGGGGCCCAAGAGACCCAGTACTTC,CASSPVPTSGAQETQYF,-,TRBD2,TRBV7-6,17,TRBJ2-5
TGCGCCAGCAGCTTGGTGGGCGGACTCAATGAAAAACTGTTTTTT,CASSLVGGLNEKLFF,-,-,TRBV5-1,15,TRBJ1-4
TGTGCCAGTAGTATTGGCCCAGGGGGCTCTGGCTACACCTTC,CASSIGPGGSGYTF,once,TRBD1,TRBV19,14,TRBJ1-2
TGTGCCACCAGTGATCCGACTCCACAGGGAGATACGCAGTATTTT,CATSDPTPQGDTQYF,-,-,TRBV24-1,15,TRBJ2-3
TGTGCCAGCTCACCACTCCAGGGGGGTGAAGCTTTCTTT,CASSPLQGGEAFF,-,TRBD1,TRBV18,13,TRBJ1-1
TGTGCCAGCAGCCCCGGACTAGCGGGGACGGGCGGGGAGCTGTTTTTT,CASSPGLAGTGGELFF,once,TRBD2,TRBV11-2,16,TRBJ2-2
TGTGCTAGTGGTAGGACTAGCGCGATCTCCTACAATGAGCAGTTCTTC,CASGRTSAISYNEQFF,-,TRBD2,TRBV12-5,16,TRBJ2-1